This T cell receptor (beta chain) was sequenced during a study of human T cells and chemical hapten exposure. Study in general: DPC at 2% was the sensitizing agent, placed on around 2 cm by around 2 cm of upper inner arm skin. Each week of the approximately 24-week study, patients had diphenylcyclopropenone applied to the scalp.

This clonotype was seen only a few times. Specified time point: patch test 1, 2 weeks after DPC sensitization. Treatment reported: therapeutic diphenylcyclopropenone sensitization with weekly scalp DPC. Each donor was an alopecia patient between 18 and 70 years of age who qualified for DPC. Unseparated into fractions, whole blood served as the source from which total RNA was extracted. V shed 8 bases and J 8 bases; nucleotides not matched to a gene: 12. The CDR3 runs to 13 residues. Germline V gene data show CDR1 as DFQATT and CDR2 as SNEGSKA (reference sequence). TCRdb re-derived calls from the RACE reads in MiXCR, one entry per CDR3 protein. This repertoire shows 350,000 or so distinct CDR3 sequences, under 9% found once; its top ten account for roughly 8%.

The sequence derives from a woman aged 18-29 years with alopecia areata. Some clones in this sample may be carry-over from other donors' samples. The rearrangement uses TRBV20-1 and TRBJ2-1, with 7 bases fitting TRBD2. The sample was whole blood, taken in connection with sensitization to the hapten diphenylcyclopropenone (DPC). The CDR3 region has the DNA TGCAGTCCCCCGGGGGGTTATCGCGATGAGCAGTTCTTC. It translates to CSPPGGYRDEQFF.